This TCR beta chain was sequenced for a study of T-cell reconstitution after alpha-beta-depleted transplantation in children. The J segment lost 6 bases and the V segment lost 0 bases, leaving 7 bases of the junction unmatched. The CDR3 contains 16 residues. The germline gives CDR1 MGHRA, CDR2 YSYEKL. Comment on this clonotype: Its target is not known.

Unique molecular identifiers featured in how the TCRbeta library was prepared. Each CDR3 protein gets one entry after TCRdb re-called the PCR reads with MiXCR. The sample records about 980,000 distinct CDR3 sequences, about 26% being singletons. General study findings and limits: Expanded graft clones, several hundred of them, were reportedly the source of alpha-beta T cells about two months after transplant. The origin of high day-60 TCRbeta diversity in some patients lay in surviving recipient T cells and thymic progenitors.

The chain combines TRBV4-1 with TRBJ2-5, with 10 bases that match TRBD2. The source was PBMCs, mostly from graft donor cells, collected 360 days after TCRalphabeta/CD19-depleted stem cell transplant. The TCR sequence derives from a boy less than two years old who had a stem cell transplant for SCID, so the T cells may come from the graft donor. CDR3 sequence reads: CASSQDGLAGEQTQYF. Written as DNA, the CDR3 is TGCGCCAGCAGCCAAGATGGGCTAGCGGGGGAACAGACCCAGTACTTC.